The T cell receptor beta chain described here comes from a study of monozygotic twins with inflammatory bowel disease. Study outcomes and limitations: Subtypes among T cells remained indistinguishable. IBD patients displayed reduced TCRbeta diversity (inverse Simpson) when set against healthy co-twins.

Looked up from germline, CDR1 is LNHDA and CDR2 is SQIVND (reference sequence). This CDR3 spans 16 amino acids. About this clonotype itself: Its antigen is not identified.

The UMIs contained a 6-nucleotide sample barcode. They were added by template switching during cDNA synthesis. TCRdb re-called the 5' RACE reads, yielding one record per CDR3 amino acid sequence without DNA. The repertoire table contains under 150,000 distinct CDR3 sequences. Sequenced material: blood. The sequence was obtained from a human donor with ulcerative colitis or Crohn's disease, or a healthy co-twin of an affected twin (not recorded which). This chain connects TRBV19 to TRBJ1-1; the TCRdb call, TRBD1, lacks DNA for checking. CDR3 residues: CASSIINGQRNTEAFF.